A selection of T cell receptor beta chains follows, all from one sample in a study of blood T cell repertoires in COVID-19. The repertoire was sequenced with immunoSEQ multiplex PCR; TCRdb's copy has only in-frame clones and lacks some. The table includes 50,000 to 80,000 clones, around 92% detected once. The sequencing input was peripheral blood. The receptors come from a man between 60 and 70 years old with acute or convalescent COVID-19. Each CDR3 is given with its conserved first and last residue. A D gene is named only where the DNA matches it firmly. Size tells how often a clone was seen (once, few, many) or the class of an expanded clone, and some rows leave it out.

cdr3_aa: CASSRRTPRTDTQYF; cdr3_nt: TGCGCCAGCAGCCGACGGACACCCCGCACAGATACGCAGTATTTT; v_call: TRBV5-1; d_call: -; clone_size: -; j_call: TRBJ2-3
cdr3_aa: CASSWSSLSSYNEQFF; cdr3_nt: TGTGCCAGCAGTTGGAGCAGCCTTAGCTCCTACAATGAGCAGTTCTTC; v_call: TRBV27; d_call: -; clone_size: -; j_call: TRBJ2-1
cdr3_aa: CASSLRQPPREKLFF; cdr3_nt: TGTGCCAGCAGCTTACGACAGCCCCCCAGGGAAAAACTGTTTTTT; v_call: TRBV7-2; d_call: -; clone_size: -; j_call: TRBJ1-4
cdr3_aa: CSAGQSGNTEAFF; cdr3_nt: TGCAGCGCAGGACAGTCCGGGAACACTGAAGCTTTCTTT; v_call: TRBV29-1; d_call: -; clone_size: -; j_call: TRBJ1-1
cdr3_aa: CASSEMGQPNQPQHF; cdr3_nt: TGTGCCAGCAGTGAAATGGGGCAGCCAAATCAGCCCCAGCATTTT; v_call: TRBV2; d_call: -; clone_size: -; j_call: TRBJ1-5
cdr3_aa: CASSLGLSDTQYF; cdr3_nt: TGTGCCAGCAGCCTCGGACTGTCGGATACGCAGTATTTT; v_call: TRBV11-3; d_call: -; clone_size: -; j_call: TRBJ2-3
cdr3_aa: CASSQRGVEQYF; cdr3_nt: TGCGCCAGCAGCCAGCGGGGAGTCGAGCAGTACTTC; v_call: TRBV4-1; d_call: -; clone_size: -; j_call: TRBJ2-7
cdr3_aa: CASIQGDTYNEQFF; cdr3_nt: TGTGCCAGCATTCAGGGGGACACCTACAATGAGCAGTTCTTC; v_call: TRBV5-6; d_call: TRBD1; clone_size: once; j_call: TRBJ2-1
cdr3_aa: CASSIQGGKTQYF; cdr3_nt: TGTGCCAGTAGTATACAGGGTGGTAAGACCCAGTACTTC; v_call: TRBV19; d_call: -; clone_size: -; j_call: TRBJ2-5
cdr3_aa: CASSRDSLTDTQYF; cdr3_nt: TGTGCCAGCAGCAGGGACAGCCTCACAGATACGCAGTATTTT; v_call: TRBV5-6; d_call: TRBD1; clone_size: -; j_call: TRBJ2-3
cdr3_aa: CASSPRGNTEAFF; cdr3_nt: TGTGCCAGCAGCCCTCGGGGGAACACTGAAGCTTTCTTT; v_call: TRBV6-6; d_call: -; clone_size: -; j_call: TRBJ1-1
cdr3_aa: CATSPFRQGRTDTQYF; cdr3_nt: TGTGCCACCAGTCCCTTTAGACAGGGTCGCACAGATACGCAGTATTTT; v_call: TRBV24-1; d_call: TRBD1; clone_size: -; j_call: TRBJ2-3
cdr3_aa: CASSPSREVEAFF; cdr3_nt: TGTGCCAGCTCACCATCCAGGGAGGTTGAAGCTTTCTTT; v_call: TRBV18; d_call: -; clone_size: -; j_call: TRBJ1-1
cdr3_aa: CASSLALRQGASGYTF; cdr3_nt: TGCGCCAGCAGCTTGGCCTTGCGGCAGGGGGCCTCTGGCTACACCTTC; v_call: TRBV5-1; d_call: TRBD1; clone_size: -; j_call: TRBJ1-2
cdr3_aa: CASSLDDRQGHEQYF; cdr3_nt: TGTGCCAGCAGCTTAGATGATCGACAGGGCCACGAGCAGTACTTC; v_call: TRBV11-2; d_call: TRBD1; clone_size: -; j_call: TRBJ2-7
cdr3_aa: CASSLKQDHSGNTIYF; cdr3_nt: TGTGCCAGCAGCTTAAAGCAGGATCACTCTGGAAACACCATATATTTT; v_call: TRBV7-9; d_call: -; clone_size: -; j_call: TRBJ1-3
cdr3_aa: CSVEVGTGGVEAFF; cdr3_nt: TGCAGCGTTGAAGTCGGGACAGGGGGCGTAGAAGCTTTCTTT; v_call: TRBV29-1; d_call: TRBD1; clone_size: -; j_call: TRBJ1-1
cdr3_aa: CATSRDPGGSYEQYF; cdr3_nt: TGTGCCACCAGCAGAGATCCCGGGGGGTCCTACGAGCAGTACTTC; v_call: TRBV15; d_call: TRBD2; clone_size: -; j_call: TRBJ2-7
cdr3_aa: CASSPDRGRGETQYF; cdr3_nt: TGTGCCAGCAGCCCAGACAGGGGGAGAGGAGAGACCCAGTACTTC; v_call: TRBV7-9; d_call: TRBD1; clone_size: -; j_call: TRBJ2-5
cdr3_aa: CASSLAPGLRNTEAFF; cdr3_nt: TGCGCCAGCAGCTTGGCTCCGGGTCTAAGGAACACTGAAGCTTTCTTT; v_call: TRBV5-1; d_call: -; clone_size: -; j_call: TRBJ1-1